This T cell receptor (beta chain) comes out of a study of T-cell memory formation after mild COVID-19. Across the study: Clustering of TCRs was largely donor specific.

Germline CDR1 LNHNV, CDR2 YYDKDF (reference sequence). V lost 5 bases and J 0 bases, leaving 13 bases between the germline ends. This CDR3 has 15 amino acids. A single record per CDR3 protein comes from TCRdb applying MiXCR to the 5' RACE reads. The data hold roughly 560,000 distinct CDR3 sequences, with roughly 22% observed a single time. Study observations and caveats: Some responding clones appeared in pre-infection memory, suggesting cross-reactive memory joined. Clones contracting day 15 to 85 were balanced CD4/CD8; later expanders leaned CD4+. What remained unconfirmed was the SARS-CoV-2 specificity of second-wave clones peaking on day 37.

A word on this clonotype: Antigen unknown.

This TCR derives from an adult woman who had mild COVID-19 (a few samples of this study predate the infection). Cell type and time point are not known. The chain links TRBV15 to TRBJ1-1; a possible D gene is TRBD1 (6 bases). The sample comprised PBMCs or a T cell subset sorted from them (not recorded which). In nucleotides, the CDR3 is TGTGCCACCAGCGGCTGGACAGCGATGAACACTGAAGCTTTCTTT. It encodes CATSGWTAMNTEAFF.